The rows below give T cell receptor beta chains drawn from one sample of a study. MiXCR, applied by TCRdb to the reads, yields one record per CDR3 protein. The sample yields about 4,500 distinct CDR3 sequences, around 9.5% seen once. What was sequenced was CD4+ T cells from peripheral blood. The receptor source for this set is a human donor with rheumatoid arthritis. CDR3s include the opening cysteine and the closing phenylalanine or tryptophan. The D gene is left open where the match is weak. A clone size is listed for some rows: how often the clone was seen (once, few, many), or a class if it is expanded.

d_gene	abundance	v_gene	j_gene	CDR3nt	CDR3aa
.	hyperexpanded	TRBV20-1	TRBJ1-6	TGCAGTGCTCTTGAAGGACCTTCTAGCTCACCCCTCCACTTT	CSALEGPSSSPLHF
TRBD2	many	TRBV11-2	TRBJ2-3	TGTGCCAGCAGCCGACGAAATGAAGCGGGAGCTTCCACGCAGTATTTT	CASSRRNEAGASTQYF
.	.	TRBV6-5	TRBJ2-2	TGTGCCAGCAGCAAAACTAGCTCTGGTGCCGGGGAGCTGTTTTTT	CASSKTSSGAGELFF
TRBD2	medium-sized	TRBV7-9	TRBJ2-5	TGTGCCAGCAGCCAAACGGGACTAGCTCTCCGAGAGACCCAGTACTTC	CASSQTGLALRETQYF
.	many	TRBV2	TRBJ2-1	TGTGCCAGCAGTGTTTTGGGGCTCCCGTTCTTC	CASSVLGLPFF
TRBD1	many	TRBV5-1	TRBJ1-1	TGCGCCAGCAGCTTGGCCGGGACAGAAATGAACACTGAAGCTTTCTTT	CASSLAGTEMNTEAFF
.	medium-sized	TRBV6-2/TRBV6-3	TRBJ2-4	TGTGCCAGCACTTTCAACCCCACAGCCAAAAACATTCAGTACTTC	CASTFNPTAKNIQYF
TRBD1	many	TRBV19	TRBJ1-2	TGTGCCAGTAGCCTTGCGGGACAGCTACCCCACTATGGCTACACCTTC	CASSLAGQLPHYGYTF
.	many	TRBV20-1	TRBJ1-1	TGCAAAGTGTGGGGGACGAAGAACACTGAAGCTTTCTTT	CKVWGTKNTEAFF
TRBD1	many	TRBV7-9	TRBJ2-2	TGTGCCCTCCCCACAGGGGGCACTACCGGGGAGCTGTTTTTT	CALPTGGTTGELFF
.	many	TRBV3-1	TRBJ2-4	TGTGCCAGCAGCCAAGAGCACAGCCAGCTCATTCAGTACTTC	CASSQEHSQLIQYF
.	many	TRBV30	TRBJ1-4	TGTGCCTGGTCCTCTGGAGGAGAGGTGAATGAAAAACTGTTTTTT	CAWSSGGEVNEKLFF
.	medium-sized	TRBV5-8	TRBJ2-1	TGTGCCAGCAGCTTCTATGCGCATGAGCAGTTCTTC	CASSFYAHEQFF
TRBD2	medium-sized	TRBV29-1	TRBJ2-7	TGCAGCGTGGCGAGGACTAGCGGATACGAGCAGTACTTC	CSVARTSGYEQYF
.	.	TRBV19	TRBJ1-2	TGTGCCACCTCAAAGGGACGCCTGGGAGATGGCCACACCTTC	CATSKGRLGDGHTF
.	medium-sized	TRBV20-1	TRBJ1-2	TGCAGTGCTAGCAGACGGGGGGACGGCTACACCTTC	CSASRRGDGYTF
.	medium-sized	TRBV2	TRBJ1-5	TGTGCCAGCAGTGAAGGCTTTGGGTATGAGGGTCAGCCCCAGCATTTT	CASSEGFGYEGQPQHF
.	.	TRBV28	TRBJ2-4	TGTGCCAGCAACCAAGGGGGGGGAGCGAGAGCCAAAAACATTCAGTACTTC	CASNQGGGARAKNIQYF
.	medium-sized	TRBV5-1	TRBJ2-3	TGCGCCAGCAGCTTGGCCGGGACTCGAGGTCCCCCAGATACGCAGTATTTT	CASSLAGTRGPPDTQYF
.	.	TRBV3-1	TRBJ1-5	TGTGCCAGCAGCTCCTCCGGCGGGGGCAACAATCAACCCCAGCATTTT	CASSSSGGGNNQPQHF
TRBD2	medium-sized	TRBV4-1	TRBJ2-3	TGCGCCAGCAGCCAAGATCGGCTAGCGGAGTCCACAGATACGCAGTATTTT	CASSQDRLAESTDTQYF
.	medium-sized	TRBV2	TRBJ1-4	TGTGCCAGCAGTGAAGCGGGGACAACTAATGAAAAACTGTTTTTT	CASSEAGTTNEKLFF
.	medium-sized	TRBV14	TRBJ2-7	TGTGCCAGCAGCCAAGATTGGGAATCGGGAGAGCAGTACTTC	CASSQDWESGEQYF
.	large	TRBV12-3/TRBV12-4	TRBJ1-3	TGTGCCAGCAGTCACAATAACCCCACCATATATTTT	CASSHNNPTIYF
TRBD1	many	TRBV6-2/TRBV6-3	TRBJ2-7	TGTGCCAGCAGTACCGGGACAGCCTACGAGCAGTACTTC	CASSTGTAYEQYF
TRBD1	medium-sized	TRBV18	TRBJ1-2	TGTGCCAGCTCACCATCAGGGGGGGCCTATGGCTACACCTTC	CASSPSGGAYGYTF
.	medium-sized	TRBV3-1	TRBJ1-1	TGTGCCAGCAGCCGGTCCGGGGCGCGGTCCACTGAAGCTTTCTTT	CASSRSGARSTEAFF
.	many	TRBV19	TRBJ1-5	TGTGCCAGTAGCCCTGAGGGAGGCAATCAGCCCCAGCATTTT	CASSPEGGNQPQHF
.	medium-sized	TRBV5-1	TRBJ1-5	TGCGCCAGCAGCCCCGGACAGACGAGCAATCAGCCCCAGCATTTT	CASSPGQTSNQPQHF
.	medium-sized	TRBV3-1	TRBJ1-4	TGTGCCAGCAGCCCCGACACGGCTGAAAAACTGTTTTTT	CASSPDTAEKLFF
.	medium-sized	TRBV20-1	TRBJ1-1	TGCAGTGTCCCTTTTTTGGGCACTGAAGCTTTCTTT	CSVPFLGTEAFF
.	medium-sized	TRBV7-3	TRBJ2-2	TGTGCCAGCAGCTCCGCCAGAGGGGAGCTGTTTTTT	CASSSARGELFF
.	many	TRBV12-3/TRBV12-4	TRBJ2-1	TGTGCCAGCGGGTCAGCGGAGCGCAGAAATGAGCAGTTCTTC	CASGSAERRNEQFF
.	.	TRBV11-2	TRBJ2-7	TGTGCCAGCAGCTTAGGAGTCGACGGACTTACCTACGAGCAGTACTTC	CASSLGVDGLTYEQYF
.	.	TRBV20-1	TRBJ2-5	TGCAGTGCTTGGACACCGGCGGAGACCCAGTACTTC	CSAWTPAETQYF
.	.	TRBV7-2	TRBJ1-5	TGTGCCAGCAGCGGGGGGGCGCAGGGCAATCAGCCCCAGCATTTT	CASSGGAQGNQPQHF
TRBD1	medium-sized	TRBV29-1	TRBJ2-5	TGCAGCGTTCCCGGGACAGGGGTCCGAGAGACCCAGTACTTC	CSVPGTGVRETQYF
.	medium-sized	TRBV11-1	TRBJ1-2	TGTGCCAGCAGCCCGGACAGTTCCTATGGCTACACCTTC	CASSPDSSYGYTF
.	medium-sized	TRBV20-1	TRBJ2-5	TGCAGTGCCCATCAGTCGGGGGAGACCCAGTACTTC	CSAHQSGETQYF
.	many	TRBV5-4	TRBJ2-1	TGTGCCAGCCTTTCGAGGGGGGGAGTCTACAATGAGCAGTTCTTC	CASLSRGGVYNEQFF
TRBD2	many	TRBV19	TRBJ2-7	TGTGCCAGTAGTCAAAGCGGGACCACCTACGAGCAGTACTTC	CASSQSGTTYEQYF
TRBD1	.	TRBV19	TRBJ1-5	TGTGCCAGTAGAAGGGACAGGGTCAACCAGCCCCAGCATTTT	CASRRDRVNQPQHF
TRBD1	medium-sized	TRBV19	TRBJ2-2	TGTGCCAGTATTGATACAGGGGGCGCCGGCACCGGGGAGCTGTTTTTT	CASIDTGGAGTGELFF
TRBD1	many	TRBV11-1	TRBJ1-5	TGTGCCAGCAGCTCTTATCGGTCAGGGACAGATCAGCCCCAGCATTTT	CASSSYRSGTDQPQHF
.	medium-sized	TRBV2	TRBJ2-1	TGTGCCAGCGCCTCCTACAATGAGCAGTTCTTC	CASASYNEQFF